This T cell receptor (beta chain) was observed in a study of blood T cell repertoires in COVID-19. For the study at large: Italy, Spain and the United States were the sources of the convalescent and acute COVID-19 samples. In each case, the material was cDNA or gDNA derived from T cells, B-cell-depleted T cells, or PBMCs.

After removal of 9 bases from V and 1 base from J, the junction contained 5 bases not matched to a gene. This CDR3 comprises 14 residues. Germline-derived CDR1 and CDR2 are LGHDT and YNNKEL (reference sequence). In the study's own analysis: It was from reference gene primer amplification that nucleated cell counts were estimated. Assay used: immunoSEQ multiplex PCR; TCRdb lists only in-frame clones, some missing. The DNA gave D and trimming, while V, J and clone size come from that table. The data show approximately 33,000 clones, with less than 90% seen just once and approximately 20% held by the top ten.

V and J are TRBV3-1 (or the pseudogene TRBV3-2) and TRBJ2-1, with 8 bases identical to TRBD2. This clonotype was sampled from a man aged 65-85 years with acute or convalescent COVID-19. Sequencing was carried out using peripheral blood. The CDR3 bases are TGTGCCAGTCAGCGGGAGAGGTCCTACAATGAGCAGTTCTTC. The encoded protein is CASQRERSYNEQFF.